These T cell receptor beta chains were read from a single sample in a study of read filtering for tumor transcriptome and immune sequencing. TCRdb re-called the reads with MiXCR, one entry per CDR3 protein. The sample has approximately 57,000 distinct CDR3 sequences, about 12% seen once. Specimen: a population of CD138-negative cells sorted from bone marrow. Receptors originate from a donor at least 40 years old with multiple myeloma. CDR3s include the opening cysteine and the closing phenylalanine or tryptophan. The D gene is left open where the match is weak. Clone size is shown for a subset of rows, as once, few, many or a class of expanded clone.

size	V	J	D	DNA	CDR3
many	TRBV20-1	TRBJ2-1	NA	TGCAGTGCTAGAGATCCCGCCAGCGGTAACCACAATGAGCAGTTCTTC	CSARDPASGNHNEQFF
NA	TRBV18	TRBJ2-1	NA	TGTGCCAGCTCACCCGTTGGATGGCAGGACAATGAGCAGTTCTTC	CASSPVGWQDNEQFF
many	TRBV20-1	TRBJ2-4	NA	TGCAGTGCTGGGGGAAGGGCAGGGGCCAAAAACATTCAGTACTTC	CSAGGRAGAKNIQYF
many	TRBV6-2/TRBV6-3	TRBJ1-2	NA	TGTGCCAGCACCCAGGCTTATGGCTACACCTTC	CASTQAYGYTF
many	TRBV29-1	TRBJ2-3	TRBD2	TGCAGCGTCGACACTAGCGGGGGGGTCCCCGAGAGTGATACGCAGTATTTT	CSVDTSGGVPESDTQYF
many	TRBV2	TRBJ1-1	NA	TGTGCCAGCACCCCCCCGGGATTCAGCACTGAAGCTTTCTTT	CASTPPGFSTEAFF
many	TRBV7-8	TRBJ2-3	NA	TGTGCCAGCAGCCCCCCGCCCAGCTTAAAGTTTGACACAGATACGCAGTATTTT	CASSPPPSLKFDTDTQYF
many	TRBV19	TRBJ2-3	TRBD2	TGTGCCAGTAGTGAAGCGGGGGGAGGCACAGATACGCAGTATTTT	CASSEAGGGTDTQYF
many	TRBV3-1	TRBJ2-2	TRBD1	TGTGCCAGCAGACTCTTGACAGGGGCGGGGACCGGGGAGCTGTTTTTT	CASRLLTGAGTGELFF
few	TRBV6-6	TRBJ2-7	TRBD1	TGTGCCAGCAGTTACCTCTCAAAACAGGGGGCGGCCTACGAGCAGTACTTC	CASSYLSKQGAAYEQYF
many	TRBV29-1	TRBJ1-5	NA	TGCAGCGTTGTATGGGGACACAGCAATCAGCCCCAGCATTTT	CSVVWGHSNQPQHF